This is a list of T cell receptor beta chains from one sample in a study of molecular identifiers for immune sequencing clone quantification. MiXCR, run by TCRdb on the PCR reads, gives a single entry per CDR3 protein. The sample records more than 550,000 distinct CDR3 sequences, approximately 24% being singletons. The sample comprised naive CD8+ T cells from blood, with Jurkat cell RNA spiked in. The source is a human donor in good health. Some libraries in this study had Jurkat cell RNA spiked in. Both conserved end residues are part of each CDR3. The D gene is left open where the match is weak. The size entry is marked missing in some rows and otherwise reads once, few, many or a size class.

V gene	J gene	D gene	clone size	CDR3 DNA	CDR3 protein
TRBV10-2	TRBJ1-1	.	few	TGCGCCAGCTCGGAGGAGGGGGCTGAAGCTTTCTTT	CASSEEGAEAFF
TRBV4-3	TRBJ1-1	TRBD1	many	TGCGCCAGCAGCCAAGATCTAATTGGGACAGGGGTGACTGAAGCTTTCTTT	CASSQDLIGTGVTEAFF
TRBV6-6	TRBJ1-1	.	many	TGTGCCAGCAGTTACTCGAGGGGTCGGGACACTGAAGCTTTCTTT	CASSYSRGRDTEAFF
TRBV20-1	TRBJ2-3	.	many	TGCAGTGCTAGAACCTCTCCCCGCGATACGCAGTATTTT	CSARTSPRDTQYF
TRBV7-2	TRBJ2-5	.	few	TGTGCCAGCAGCTTATTGTTCGGGACTCCCCAAGAGACCCAGTACTTC	CASSLLFGTPQETQYF
TRBV13	TRBJ2-3	.	.	TGTGCCAGCAGCTTTGATCTGGGGGCGTTTTCCGATACGCAGTATTTT	CASSFDLGAFSDTQYF
TRBV2	TRBJ1-1	TRBD1	few	TGTGCCAGCAGTGGGGCACCGGACAGGGGATGGGACACTGAAGCTTTCTTT	CASSGAPDRGWDTEAFF
TRBV6-6	TRBJ1-2	.	.	TGTGCCATCATGGACAGCGGTAACTATGGCTACACCTTC	CAIMDSGNYGYTF
TRBV29-1	TRBJ2-2	.	many	TGCAGCGTGACAGACGTTGGCGGGGAGCTGTTTTTT	CSVTDVGGELFF
TRBV20-1	TRBJ2-7	TRBD2	many	TGCAGTGCTAGGGGGGGGAGCTCCTACGAGCAGTACTTC	CSARGGSSYEQYF
TRBV7-9	TRBJ2-2	TRBD2	many	TGTGCCAGCAGCTCCCGACTGACTAGCGGGAAAAGCGGGGAGCTGTTTTTT	CASSSRLTSGKSGELFF
TRBV28	TRBJ2-5	TRBD1	many	TGTGCCAGCAGTCCTCCGGTTTGGGACAGGGGGATTGAGACCCAGTACTTC	CASSPPVWDRGIETQYF
TRBV9	TRBJ2-2	TRBD1	few	TGTGCCAGCAGCGTCAACCGGGACAGGGAGAACACCGGGGAGCTGTTTTTT	CASSVNRDRENTGELFF
TRBV7-2	TRBJ2-1	.	many	TGTGCCAGCAGCTTAGAGTGGTACAATGAGCAGTTCTTC	CASSLEWYNEQFF
TRBV27	TRBJ2-2	.	.	TGTGCCAGCAGCCCGCTTAGGCCATTAGTTACCGGGGAGCTGTTTTTT	CASSPLRPLVTGELFF